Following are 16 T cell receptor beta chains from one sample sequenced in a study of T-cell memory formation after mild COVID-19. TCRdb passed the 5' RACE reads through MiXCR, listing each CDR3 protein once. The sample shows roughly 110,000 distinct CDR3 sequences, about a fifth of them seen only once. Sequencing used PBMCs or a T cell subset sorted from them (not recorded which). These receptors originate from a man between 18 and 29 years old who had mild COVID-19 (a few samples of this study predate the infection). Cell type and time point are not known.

The CDR3 nucleotides are TGTGCCAGCAGCTCTAGCCACCCCCAAGAGACCCAGTACTTC. Translated, it gives CASSSSHPQETQYF. The chain links TRBV11-2 to TRBJ2-5; possibly TRBD2 for D (5 bases). The CDR3 loop spans 14 amino acids. Germline CDR1 SGHAT, CDR2 FQNNGV. V lost 4 bases to trimming and J lost 1 base, with 10 bases between them.

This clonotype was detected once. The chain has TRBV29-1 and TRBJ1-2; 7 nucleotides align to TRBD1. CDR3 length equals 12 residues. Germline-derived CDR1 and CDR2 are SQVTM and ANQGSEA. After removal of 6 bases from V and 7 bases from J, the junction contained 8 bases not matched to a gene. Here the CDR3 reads CSVAGRQGGYTF. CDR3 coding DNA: TGCAGCGTGGCCGGAAGACAGGGTGGCTACACCTTC.

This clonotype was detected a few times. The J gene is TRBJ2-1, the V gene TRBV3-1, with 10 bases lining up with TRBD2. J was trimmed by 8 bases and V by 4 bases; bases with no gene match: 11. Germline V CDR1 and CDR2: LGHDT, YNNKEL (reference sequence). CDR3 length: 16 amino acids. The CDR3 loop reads CASSPRVAGGTDEQFF. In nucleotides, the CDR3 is TGTGCCAGCAGCCCGCGGGTAGCGGGGGGAACGGATGAGCAGTTCTTC.

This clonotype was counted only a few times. CDR3 DNA: TGTGCCGGGCGGGAGTCCATGACAGATACGCAGTATTTT. It yields the protein CAGRESMTDTQYF. J is TRBJ2-3 and V is TRBV11-2, with 7 bases identical to TRBD2. Losses at the gene ends were 11 bases for V and 3 bases for J; bases not matched to a gene: 8. This CDR3 has 13 residues. The germline CDR1 and CDR2 sequences are SGHAT and FQNNGV.

The CDR3 coding sequence is TGTGCCAGCAGTCCTAGAAACACAGATACGCAGTATTTT. Translated, it gives CASSPRNTDTQYF. The chain combines TRBV12-3 or TRBV12-4 with TRBJ2-3; D uncertain. V gave up 5 bases and J gave up 2 bases, with 8 bases separating them. CDR3 length: 13 amino acids.

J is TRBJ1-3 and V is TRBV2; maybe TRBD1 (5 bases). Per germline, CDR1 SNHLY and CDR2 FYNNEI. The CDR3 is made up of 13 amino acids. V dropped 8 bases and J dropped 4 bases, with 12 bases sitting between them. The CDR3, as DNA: TGTGCCAGCTCCGGGACGGTCGGAAACACCATATATTTT. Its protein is CASSGTVGNTIYF.

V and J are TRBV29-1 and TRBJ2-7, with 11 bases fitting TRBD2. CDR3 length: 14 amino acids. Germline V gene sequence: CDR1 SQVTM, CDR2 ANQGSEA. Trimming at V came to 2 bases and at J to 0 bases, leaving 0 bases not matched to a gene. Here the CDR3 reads CSVELAGGSYEQYF. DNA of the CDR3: TGCAGCGTTGAACTAGCGGGGGGCTCCTACGAGCAGTACTTC.

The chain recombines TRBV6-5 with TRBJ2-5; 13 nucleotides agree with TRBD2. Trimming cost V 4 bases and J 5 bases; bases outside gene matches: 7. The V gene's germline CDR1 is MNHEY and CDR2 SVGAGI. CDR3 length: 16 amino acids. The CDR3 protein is CASSFRLAGGVETQYF. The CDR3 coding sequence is TGTGCCAGCAGTTTCAGACTAGCGGGGGGCGTGGAGACCCAGTACTTC.

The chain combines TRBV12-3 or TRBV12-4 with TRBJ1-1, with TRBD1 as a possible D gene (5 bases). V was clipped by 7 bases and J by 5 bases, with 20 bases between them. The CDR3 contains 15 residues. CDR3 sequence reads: CASTISGTSGTEAFF. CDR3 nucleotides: TGTGCCAGCACCATTTCTGGGACGTCGGGGACTGAAGCTTTCTTT.

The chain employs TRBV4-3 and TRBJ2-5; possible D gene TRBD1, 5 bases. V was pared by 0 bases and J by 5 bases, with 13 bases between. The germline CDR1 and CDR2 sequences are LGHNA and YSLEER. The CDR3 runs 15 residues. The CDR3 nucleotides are TGCGCCAGCAGCCAAGATAGGGGCAGGAGTGAGACCCAGTACTTC. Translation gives CASSQDRGRSETQYF.

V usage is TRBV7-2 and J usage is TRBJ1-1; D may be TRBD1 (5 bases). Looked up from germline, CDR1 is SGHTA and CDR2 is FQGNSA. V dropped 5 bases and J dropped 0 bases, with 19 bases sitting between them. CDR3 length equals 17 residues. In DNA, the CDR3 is TGTGCCAGCAGCCCGTCGTGGGGGAGGACGATGAACACTGAAGCTTTCTTT. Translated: CASSPSWGRTMNTEAFF. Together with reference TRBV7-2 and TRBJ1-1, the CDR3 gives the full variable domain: GAGVSQSPSNKVTEKGKDVELRCDPISGHTALYWYRQSLGQGLEFLIYFQGNSAPDKSGLPSDRFSAERTGGSVSTLTIQRTQQEDSAVYLCASSPSWGRTMNTEAFFGQGTRLTVV.

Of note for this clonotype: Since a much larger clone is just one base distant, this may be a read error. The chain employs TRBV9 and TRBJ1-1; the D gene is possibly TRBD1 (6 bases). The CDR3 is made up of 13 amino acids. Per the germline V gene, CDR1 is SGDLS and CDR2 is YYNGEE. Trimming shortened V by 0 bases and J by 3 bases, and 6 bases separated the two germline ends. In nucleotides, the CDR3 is TGTGCCAGCAGCGTAGGGGGGCACACTGAAGCTTTCTTT. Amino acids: CASSVGGHTEAFF.

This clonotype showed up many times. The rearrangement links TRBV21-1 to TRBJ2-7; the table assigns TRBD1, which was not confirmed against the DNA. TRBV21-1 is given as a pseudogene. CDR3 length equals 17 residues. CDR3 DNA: TGTGCCAGCAGCACACACCCATGGGCGACAGTGGTCAACGAGCAGTACGTC. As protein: CASSTHPWATVVNEQYV.

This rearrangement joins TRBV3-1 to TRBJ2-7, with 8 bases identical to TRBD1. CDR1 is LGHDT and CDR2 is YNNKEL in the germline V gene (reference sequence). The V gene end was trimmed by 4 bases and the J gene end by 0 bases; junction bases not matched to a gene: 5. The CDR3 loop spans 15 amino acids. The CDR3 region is CASSLRTGSSYEQYF. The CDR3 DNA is TGTGCCAGCAGCCTTCGGACAGGGAGCTCCTACGAGCAGTACTTC.

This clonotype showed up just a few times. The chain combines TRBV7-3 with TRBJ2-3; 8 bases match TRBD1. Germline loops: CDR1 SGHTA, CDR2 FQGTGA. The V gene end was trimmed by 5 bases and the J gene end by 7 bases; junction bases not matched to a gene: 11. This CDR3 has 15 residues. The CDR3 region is CASSPTGTGINTQYF. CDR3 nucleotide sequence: TGTGCCAGCAGCCCTACCGGGACAGGTATTAATACGCAGTATTTT.

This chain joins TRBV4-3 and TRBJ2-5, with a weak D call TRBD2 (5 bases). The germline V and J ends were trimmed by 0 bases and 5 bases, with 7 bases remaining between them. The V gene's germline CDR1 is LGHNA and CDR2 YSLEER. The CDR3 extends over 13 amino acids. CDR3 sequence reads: CASSQDGVETQYF. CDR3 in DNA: TGCGCCAGCAGCCAAGACGGGGTCGAGACCCAGTACTTC.